This is a list of T cell receptor beta chains from one sample in a study of T cells in Graves' hyperthyroidism and ophthalmopathy. TCRdb called the multiplex PCR reads again in MiXCR, with one record for every CDR3 protein. The sample contains 700,000 or so distinct CDR3 sequences, about 15% of which appear only once. Sequencing input: blood. These receptors originate from a woman in her 50s with Graves' ophthalmopathy. Each CDR3 is given with its conserved first and last residue. D genes are given only for firm matches. For some rows the clone size is stated as once, few or many, or as a class when expanded; others skip it.

CDR3 length	D gene	V gene	J gene	clone size	CDR3 DNA	CDR3 protein
19	-	TRBV5-1	TRBJ2-1	many	TGCGCCAGCAGCTTGGATAGGGTCCTTCCGACGAGCTCCTACAATGAGCAGTTCTTC	CASSLDRVLPTSSYNEQFF
16	TRBD1	TRBV24-1	TRBJ1-5	-	TGTGCCACCAGTGATAAGACAGGGAGGGGCAATCAGCCCCAGCATTTT	CATSDKTGRGNQPQHF
15	TRBD1	TRBV6-6	TRBJ1-2	many	TGTGCCAGCAGTTACTCGTCGACAGGGAACTATGGCTACACCTTC	CASSYSSTGNYGYTF
14	-	TRBV14	TRBJ2-7	-	TGTGCCAGCAGCCCCCCCCAGTCCCTCCGCGAGCAGTACTTC	CASSPPQSLREQYF
10	-	TRBV4-2	TRBJ1-4	-	TGTGCCAGCAGCCATGAAAAACTGTTTTTT	CASSHEKLFF
15	TRBD1	TRBV7-9	TRBJ1-4	many	TGTGCCAGCAGCTCGGGACAGATACCTAATGAAAAACTGTTTTTT	CASSSGQIPNEKLFF
15	-	TRBV7-9	TRBJ2-7	-	TGTGTCAGCAGCTTAGCGTTGGGGGGCGGAGGCGAGCAGTACTTC	CVSSLALGGGGEQYF
14	TRBD1	TRBV11-2	TRBJ2-1	-	TGTGCCAGCAGCCCCACTACGACAGGGGGTGAGCAGTTCTTC	CASSPTTTGGEQFF
16	TRBD2	TRBV7-3	TRBJ2-2	-	TGTGCCAGCAGCTTAATGGGGAGGGGGAACACCGGGGAGCTGTTTTTT	CASSLMGRGNTGELFF
18	TRBD2	TRBV4-3	TRBJ2-7	few	TGCGCCAGCAGCCAAGATCCCCAACTAGCGGGAGTTCTGTGGGAGCAGTACTTC	CASSQDPQLAGVLWEQYF
13	TRBD1	TRBV5-5	TRBJ1-1	many	TGTGCCAGCAGCCGGACAGGGACCACTGAAGCTTTCTTT	CASSRTGTTEAFF
13	-	TRBV7-2	TRBJ2-2	few	TGTGCCAGCAGCTATCGTAGGACCGGGGAGCTGTTTTTT	CASSYRRTGELFF
13	TRBD2	TRBV7-9	TRBJ2-7	few	TGTGCCAGCAGCTTGGCTAGCGGGAGGGGGCAGTACTTC	CASSLASGRGQYF
16	-	TRBV4-3	TRBJ2-3	-	TGCGCCAGCAGCCAAGATCCGACTCCCGGGGGAGATACGCAGTATTTT	CASSQDPTPGGDTQYF
12	-	TRBV24-1	TRBJ2-1	many	TGTGCCACCAGTAACGTGTACAATGAGCAGTTCTTC	CATSNVYNEQFF
16	-	TRBV28	TRBJ1-5	-	TGTGCCAGCAGTCTCAGTCGTTGGCAGAGCAATCAGCCCCAGCATTTT	CASSLSRWQSNQPQHF
16	-	TRBV24-1	TRBJ2-3	-	TGTGCCACCAGTGATACAGATAGCCGAAACACAGATACGCAGTATTTT	CATSDTDSRNTDTQYF
15	-	TRBV5-1	TRBJ1-6	-	TGCGCCAGCAGCTTGGGCTACTCCTATAATTCACCCCTCCACTTT	CASSLGYSYNSPLHF
16	-	TRBV5-1	TRBJ1-4	many	TGCGCCAGCAGCTTGGGGGCAGGGGAGACTAATGAAAAACTGTTTTTT	CASSLGAGETNEKLFF
15	TRBD2	TRBV6-1	TRBJ2-1	few	TGTGCCAGCAGCCTTAGTGGGACTAGCGGGAGTGAGCAGTTCTTC	CASSLSGTSGSEQFF
15	TRBD1	TRBV6-2/TRBV6-3	TRBJ1-6	many	TGTGCCAGCAGCCACAGGGGGAAGTATTTGCCACCCCTCCACTTT	CASSHRGKYLPPLHF
13	TRBD1	TRBV11-2	TRBJ1-5	many	TGTGCCAGCAGCGCTGACAGGGGACAGCCCCAGCATTTT	CASSADRGQPQHF
11	-	TRBV28	TRBJ2-7	-	TGTGCCAGCAGGCAGACAGTCGAGCAGTACTTC	CASRQTVEQYF
15	-	TRBV5-5	TRBJ2-2	-	TGTGCCAGCAGCTTAGGGGGAGTAAGCACCGGGGAGCTGTTTTTT	CASSLGGVSTGELFF
12	-	TRBV6-2/TRBV6-3	TRBJ2-3	-	TGTGCCAGCGCCCCTTACACAGATACGCAGTATTTT	CASAPYTDTQYF
17	-	TRBV11-2	TRBJ2-4	-	TGTGCCAGCAGCTTAGGCAAGCCGGAACTTCTTAAAAACATTCAGTACTTC	CASSLGKPELLKNIQYF
16	TRBD2	TRBV4-1	TRBJ2-7	-	TGCGCCAGCACCTGGAGGGCTAGCGGGCCCGCCTACGAGCAGTACTTC	CASTWRASGPAYEQYF
16	-	TRBV4-3	TRBJ2-1	many	TGCGCCAGCAGCCAAACAACATTAGCGCCATACAATGAGCAGTTCTTC	CASSQTTLAPYNEQFF
17	TRBD2	TRBV18	TRBJ2-1	many	TGTGCCAGCTCACCGCAGCGGACTAGCGGGAGGTACAATGAGCAGTTCTTC	CASSPQRTSGRYNEQFF
14	TRBD2	TRBV20-1	TRBJ2-7	-	TGCAGTGCTACCCTAGCGGGAGCCTCCTACGAGCAGTACTTC	CSATLAGASYEQYF
11	-	TRBV29-1	TRBJ1-3	-	TGCAGCGTTGACAGGGTAAACACCATATATTTT	CSVDRVNTIYF
16	TRBD1	TRBV6-1	TRBJ1-2	-	TGTGCCAGCAGAAAAGCCACAGGGGGCTTTTGGTATGGCTACACCTTC	CASRKATGGFWYGYTF
12	-	TRBV7-6	TRBJ2-7	many	TGTGCCAGCAGCTACGATGGCTACGAGCAGTACTTC	CASSYDGYEQYF
14	TRBD1	TRBV10-3	TRBJ2-7	many	TGTGCCATCAGCCGACAGGGGGTGAGGTACGAGCAGTACTTC	CAISRQGVRYEQYF
13	-	TRBV6-2/TRBV6-3	TRBJ2-5	many	TGTGCCAGCAGTTACCAGGGTGGGGAGACCCAGTACTTC	CASSYQGGETQYF
14	TRBD1	TRBV5-1	TRBJ2-5	many	TGTGCCAGCAGCCTAAACAGGGGAAGGGAGACCCAGTACTTC	CASSLNRGRETQYF
14	-	TRBV5-1	TRBJ2-7	few	TGCGCCAGCAGCGAAAACGGGAGCCCCTACGAGCAGTACTTC	CASSENGSPYEQYF
15	-	TRBV15	TRBJ1-5	many	TGTGCCACCAGCAGAGTCTTGGGGGGGAATCAGCCCCAGCATTTT	CATSRVLGGNQPQHF
15	-	TRBV7-6	TRBJ1-2	-	TGTGCCAGCAGCTTAGGGATTGCAGGGGAGGGTGGCTACACCTTC	CASSLGIAGEGGYTF
15	TRBD1	TRBV7-2	TRBJ1-3	few	TGTGCCAGCAGCTTAAGGGGGCAGCAAGGAAACACCATATATTTT	CASSLRGQQGNTIYF
13	-	TRBV7-9	TRBJ1-1	-	TGTGCCAGCAGCCGGGTCAGTGAAACTGAAGCTTTCTTT	CASSRVSETEAFF
15	TRBD1	TRBV15	TRBJ1-4	-	TGTGCCACCAGCGACTTCAGGGGGCGAGATGAAAAACTGTTTTTT	CATSDFRGRDEKLFF
14	-	TRBV6-1	TRBJ1-5	few	TGTGCCAGCAGTACGCGGGGGCCCGATCAGCCCCAGCATTTT	CASSTRGPDQPQHF
17	TRBD2	TRBV7-2	TRBJ2-1	few	TGTGCCAGCAGCCCACCGACAAGCGGGAGGGCCAAGAATGAGCAGTTCTTC	CASSPPTSGRAKNEQFF
19	-	TRBV7-8	TRBJ1-5	many	TGTGCCAGCAGCCGGGGGATCGCCCCGGTAGGGTATAGCAATCAGCCCCAGCATTTT	CASSRGIAPVGYSNQPQHF
15	TRBD1	TRBV20-1	TRBJ1-5	many	TGCAGTGTTCAAACCGGGACAGGGACTAATCAGCCCCAGCATTTT	CSVQTGTGTNQPQHF
17	TRBD1	TRBV27	TRBJ2-1	many	TGTGCCAGCAGTTTTGACAGGGGTAGGATGCTGGAGTATGAGCAGTTCTTC	CASSFDRGRMLEYEQFF
20	TRBD1	TRBV5-5	TRBJ2-4	-	TGTGCCAGCAGCTCAGAAAGGACAGGGGCGATAACCCTAGCCAAAAACATTCAGTACTTC	CASSSERTGAITLAKNIQYF
13	-	TRBV4-2	TRBJ2-2	few	TGTGCCAGCAGCCAGGAACAGGGCTGGGAGCTGTTTTTT	CASSQEQGWELFF
17	TRBD2	TRBV4-3	TRBJ2-2	-	TGCGCCAGCAGCCAAGATGGTGCGGGAGCTCGAACCGGGGAGCTGTTTTTT	CASSQDGAGARTGELFF